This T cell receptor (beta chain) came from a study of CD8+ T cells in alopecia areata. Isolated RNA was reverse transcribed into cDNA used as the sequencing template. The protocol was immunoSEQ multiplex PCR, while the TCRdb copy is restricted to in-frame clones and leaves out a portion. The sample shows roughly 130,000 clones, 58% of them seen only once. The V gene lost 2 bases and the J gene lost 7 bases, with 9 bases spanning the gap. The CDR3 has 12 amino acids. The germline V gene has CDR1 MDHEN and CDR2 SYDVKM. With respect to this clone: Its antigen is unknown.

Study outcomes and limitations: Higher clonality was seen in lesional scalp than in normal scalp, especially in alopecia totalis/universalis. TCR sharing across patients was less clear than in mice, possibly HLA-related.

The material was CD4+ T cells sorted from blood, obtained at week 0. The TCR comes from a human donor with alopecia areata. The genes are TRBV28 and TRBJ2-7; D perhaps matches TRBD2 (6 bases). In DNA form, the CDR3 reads TGTGCCAGCAGTTTAGGGGGGATGGAGCAGTACTTC. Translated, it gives CASSLGGMEQYF.